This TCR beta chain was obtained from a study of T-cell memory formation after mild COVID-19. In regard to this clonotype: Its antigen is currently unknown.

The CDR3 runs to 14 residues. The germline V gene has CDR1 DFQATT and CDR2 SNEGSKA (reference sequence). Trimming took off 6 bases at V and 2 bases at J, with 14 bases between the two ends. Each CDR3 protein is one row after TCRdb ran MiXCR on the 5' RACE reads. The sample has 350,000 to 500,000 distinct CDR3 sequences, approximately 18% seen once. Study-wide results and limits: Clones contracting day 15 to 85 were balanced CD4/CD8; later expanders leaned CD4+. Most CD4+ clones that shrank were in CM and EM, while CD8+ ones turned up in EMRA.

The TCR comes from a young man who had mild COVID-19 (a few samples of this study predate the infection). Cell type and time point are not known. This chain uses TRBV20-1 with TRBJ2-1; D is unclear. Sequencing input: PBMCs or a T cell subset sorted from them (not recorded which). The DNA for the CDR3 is TGCAGTGCCTCCCCAACACAGCCCTACAATGAGCAGTTCTTC. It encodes CSASPTQPYNEQFF.